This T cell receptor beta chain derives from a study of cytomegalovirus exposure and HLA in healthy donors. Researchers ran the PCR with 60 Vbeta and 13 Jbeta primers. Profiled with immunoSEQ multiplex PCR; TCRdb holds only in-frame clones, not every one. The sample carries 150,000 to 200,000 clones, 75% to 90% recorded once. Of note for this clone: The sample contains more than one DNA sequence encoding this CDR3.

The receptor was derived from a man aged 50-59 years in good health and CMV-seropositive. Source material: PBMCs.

CDR3 DNA: TGTGCCAGCAGCCCCGGGACAGGCCCGTACGAGCAGTACTTC. Residues: CASSPGTGPYEQYF. V is TRBV5-6 and J is TRBJ2-7; 8 bases align to TRBD1. V trimming: 4 bases; J trimming: 4 bases; junction bases outside the gene matches: 7. CDR3 length: 14 residues. The germline CDR1 and CDR2 sequences are SGHDT and YYEEEE.